The rows below give T cell receptor beta chains drawn from one sample of a study of T cells in Graves' hyperthyroidism and ophthalmopathy. TCRdb reprocessed the multiplex PCR reads with MiXCR, giving one entry per CDR3 protein. Among about 560,000 distinct CDR3 sequences listed, around 45% were seen once. The sequenced material came from peripheral blood or thyroid tissue (not recorded which). Source of these receptors: a young woman with Graves' hyperthyroidism. Both conserved end residues are part of each CDR3. D genes are given only for firm matches. Part of the rows lack a size; the others show once, few, many or a class for expanded clones.

d_call: .
v_call: TRBV29-1
clone_size: many
j_call: TRBJ1-5
cdr3_nt: TGCAGCGTCGGAGGGGGGGATAGCAATCAGCCCCAGCATTTT
cdr3_aa: CSVGGGDSNQPQHF

d_call: TRBD1
v_call: TRBV2
clone_size: many
j_call: TRBJ2-5
cdr3_nt: TGTGCCAGCAGTGAAGCGTGGACAGGGCCAAAGACCCAGTACTTC
cdr3_aa: CASSEAWTGPKTQYF

d_call: .
v_call: TRBV20-1
clone_size: .
j_call: TRBJ1-5
cdr3_nt: TGCAGTGCATCTGGACGGATCAATCAGCCCCAGCATTTT
cdr3_aa: CSASGRINQPQHF

d_call: TRBD1
v_call: TRBV25-1
clone_size: .
j_call: TRBJ1-6
cdr3_nt: TGTGCCAGCAGTGAATTAGGGACAGATAATTCACCCCTCCACTTT
cdr3_aa: CASSELGTDNSPLHF

d_call: .
v_call: TRBV5-1
clone_size: few
j_call: TRBJ2-1
cdr3_nt: TGCGCCAGCAGCTTGGGGGAGGATGAGCAGTTCTTC
cdr3_aa: CASSLGEDEQFF

d_call: .
v_call: TRBV7-9
clone_size: many
j_call: TRBJ1-4
cdr3_nt: TGTGCCAGCAGCTTAGGGGCAGGGACATTGGAAAAACTGTTTTTT
cdr3_aa: CASSLGAGTLEKLFF

d_call: .
v_call: TRBV7-9
clone_size: .
j_call: TRBJ1-1
cdr3_nt: TGTGCCTCCACCGGCAGGGCAGACACTGAAGCTTTCTTT
cdr3_aa: CASTGRADTEAFF

d_call: .
v_call: TRBV15
clone_size: .
j_call: TRBJ1-1
cdr3_nt: TGTGCCACCAGCAGAGATAACGGGCGCACTGAAGCTTTCTTT
cdr3_aa: CATSRDNGRTEAFF

d_call: .
v_call: TRBV5-1
clone_size: few
j_call: TRBJ1-1
cdr3_nt: TGCGCCAGCAGCTTCCAATCCGGGAACACTGAAGCTTTCTTT
cdr3_aa: CASSFQSGNTEAFF

d_call: TRBD1
v_call: TRBV19
clone_size: .
j_call: TRBJ1-1
cdr3_nt: TGTGCCAGTAGTATGCAGGACAGGGCCCCCATTGAAGCTTTCTTT
cdr3_aa: CASSMQDRAPIEAFF

d_call: .
v_call: TRBV5-1
clone_size: .
j_call: TRBJ1-2
cdr3_nt: TGCGCCAGCAGCTTGGCCGGTGGGTTGGATGGCTACACCTTC
cdr3_aa: CASSLAGGLDGYTF

d_call: TRBD2
v_call: TRBV20-1
clone_size: .
j_call: TRBJ2-5
cdr3_nt: TGCAGTTCACAAGCCCCGGGAGCGGGAGGGCCCCGGGAGACCCAGTACTTC
cdr3_aa: CSSQAPGAGGPRETQYF

d_call: TRBD1
v_call: TRBV2
clone_size: many
j_call: TRBJ1-5
cdr3_nt: TGTGCCAGCAGGGGACAGGGTTATAGCAATCAGCCCCAGCATTTT
cdr3_aa: CASRGQGYSNQPQHF

d_call: .
v_call: TRBV6-5
clone_size: .
j_call: TRBJ1-2
cdr3_nt: TGTGCCGGCCAGATTAACTATGGCTACACCTTC
cdr3_aa: CAGQINYGYTF

d_call: .
v_call: TRBV12-3/TRBV12-4
clone_size: .
j_call: TRBJ2-5
cdr3_nt: TGTGCCAGCAGTTCCGTGGGGTGGGAGACCCAGTACTTC
cdr3_aa: CASSSVGWETQYF

d_call: .
v_call: TRBV20-1
clone_size: .
j_call: TRBJ1-1
cdr3_nt: TGCAGTGCTAGAGTAGGGCGGGCTGAAGCTTTCTTT
cdr3_aa: CSARVGRAEAFF

d_call: TRBD2
v_call: TRBV29-1
clone_size: once
j_call: TRBJ2-7
cdr3_nt: TGCAGCGTTTTCCCGGGGGGGGACTACGAGCAGTACTTC
cdr3_aa: CSVFPGGDYEQYF

d_call: .
v_call: TRBV7-3
clone_size: .
j_call: TRBJ1-1
cdr3_nt: TGTGCCAGCAGCCCTGACACCGGCGGTTTGAACTTT
cdr3_aa: CASSPDTGGLNF

d_call: .
v_call: TRBV7-3
clone_size: .
j_call: TRBJ1-1
cdr3_nt: TGTGCCAGCAGCCAAGACCGGGGCCTTGGGACTGAAGCTTTCTTT
cdr3_aa: CASSQDRGLGTEAFF

d_call: TRBD2
v_call: TRBV5-4
clone_size: .
j_call: TRBJ2-2
cdr3_nt: TGTGCCAGCAGCTTGGTGTTAGCGGGAACCGGGGAGCTGTTTTTT
cdr3_aa: CASSLVLAGTGELFF

d_call: .
v_call: TRBV7-9
clone_size: .
j_call: TRBJ2-5
cdr3_nt: TGTGCCAGCAGCTTCCCCCTAGAGACGACCCAGTACTTC
cdr3_aa: CASSFPLETTQYF

d_call: TRBD1
v_call: TRBV6-1
clone_size: .
j_call: TRBJ1-5
cdr3_nt: TGTGCCAGCAGTGCCCTCTGCTGCGGGACAGTTAATAGCAATCAGCCCCAGCATTTT
cdr3_aa: CASSALCCGTVNSNQPQHF

d_call: .
v_call: TRBV29-1
clone_size: .
j_call: TRBJ2-7
cdr3_nt: TGCAGCGTTGAAGACCATACGACGGACGAGCAGTACTTC
cdr3_aa: CSVEDHTTDEQYF

d_call: .
v_call: TRBV9
clone_size: few
j_call: TRBJ1-2
cdr3_nt: TGTGCCAGCAGCCCACGTAGTTTACAGGGTGCGAACTATGGCTACACCTTC
cdr3_aa: CASSPRSLQGANYGYTF

d_call: TRBD1
v_call: TRBV10-3
clone_size: many
j_call: TRBJ1-4
cdr3_nt: TGTGCCATCTCGGAGGCCGGGACAGGGGGAGAAAAACTGTTTTTT
cdr3_aa: CAISEAGTGGEKLFF

d_call: .
v_call: TRBV2
clone_size: .
j_call: TRBJ1-6
cdr3_nt: TGTGCCAGGGCCGGACAAACGGGATCACCCCTCCACTTT
cdr3_aa: CARAGQTGSPLHF

d_call: TRBD2
v_call: TRBV6-1
clone_size: .
j_call: TRBJ2-5
cdr3_nt: TGTGCCAGCAGCCACGAGGGTGACTTTGCGGGAGTTCGCGAGACCCAGTACTTC
cdr3_aa: CASSHEGDFAGVRETQYF

d_call: .
v_call: TRBV2
clone_size: few
j_call: TRBJ1-2
cdr3_nt: TGTGCCAGCAGTGAATACAGTTCTAACTATGGCTACACCTTC
cdr3_aa: CASSEYSSNYGYTF

d_call: .
v_call: TRBV10-3
clone_size: many
j_call: TRBJ1-1
cdr3_nt: TGTGCCATCAGGGAAGGGAACACTGAAGCTTTCTTT
cdr3_aa: CAIREGNTEAFF

d_call: .
v_call: TRBV2
clone_size: .
j_call: TRBJ1-3
cdr3_nt: TGTGCCAGCAGTGAAGAGGTTCTTCTGGGTTACTCTGGAAACACCATATATTTT
cdr3_aa: CASSEEVLLGYSGNTIYF

d_call: TRBD2
v_call: TRBV7-9
clone_size: .
j_call: TRBJ2-7
cdr3_nt: TGTGCCAGCAGCTTAAGTTCCGGACTAGCGGGAGACGAGCAGTACTTC
cdr3_aa: CASSLSSGLAGDEQYF

d_call: TRBD1
v_call: TRBV2
clone_size: few
j_call: TRBJ2-7
cdr3_nt: TGTGCCAGCATACCGGGACAGGGTACGGGCGAGCAGTACTTC
cdr3_aa: CASIPGQGTGEQYF

d_call: .
v_call: TRBV20-1
clone_size: .
j_call: TRBJ1-5
cdr3_nt: TGCAGTGCTAGCACCGGGACCCTTAGCAATCAGCCCCAGCATTTT
cdr3_aa: CSASTGTLSNQPQHF

d_call: .
v_call: TRBV25-1
clone_size: .
j_call: TRBJ1-2
cdr3_nt: TGTGCTGAGTACTATGGCTACACCTTC
cdr3_aa: CAEYYGYTF

d_call: TRBD1
v_call: TRBV2
clone_size: many
j_call: TRBJ1-5
cdr3_nt: TGTGCCAGCAGTGCACCGGGACAGGGAAAGGATCAGCCCCAGCATTTT
cdr3_aa: CASSAPGQGKDQPQHF

d_call: .
v_call: TRBV10-3
clone_size: few
j_call: TRBJ2-2
cdr3_nt: TGTGCCAGCACAGATCCGAACACCGGGGAGCTGTTTTTT
cdr3_aa: CASTDPNTGELFF

d_call: TRBD1
v_call: TRBV2
clone_size: few
j_call: TRBJ1-5
cdr3_nt: TGTGCCAGCAGACCCGGGACAGGCCGCAATCAGCCCCAGCATTTT
cdr3_aa: CASRPGTGRNQPQHF

d_call: .
v_call: TRBV24-1
clone_size: many
j_call: TRBJ2-7
cdr3_nt: TGTGCCACCAGTGATTCCCGGGAGTACCACGAGCAGTACTTC
cdr3_aa: CATSDSREYHEQYF

d_call: .
v_call: TRBV7-8
clone_size: .
j_call: TRBJ1-4
cdr3_nt: TGTGCCAGCAAGTCGGGGGCGCGGACTGAAAAACTGTTTTTT
cdr3_aa: CASKSGARTEKLFF

d_call: .
v_call: TRBV7-8
clone_size: few
j_call: TRBJ1-3
cdr3_nt: TGTGCCAGCAGCCCAACCCGGACAGTCTCTGGAAACACCATATATTTT
cdr3_aa: CASSPTRTVSGNTIYF

d_call: .
v_call: TRBV19
clone_size: .
j_call: TRBJ1-5
cdr3_nt: TGTGCCAGTAGTATCGACGGGGTCCTACAGCCCCAGCATTTT
cdr3_aa: CASSIDGVLQPQHF

d_call: .
v_call: TRBV2
clone_size: .
j_call: TRBJ1-2
cdr3_nt: TGTGCCAGCAGGTATGACCGAGGGCGGGCCTACACCTTC
cdr3_aa: CASRYDRGRAYTF

d_call: .
v_call: TRBV5-1
clone_size: .
j_call: TRBJ1-1
cdr3_nt: TGCGCCAGCAGCTCTAAGCAGGCTGCGAACACTGAAGCTTTCTTT
cdr3_aa: CASSSKQAANTEAFF

d_call: TRBD2
v_call: TRBV2
clone_size: few
j_call: TRBJ2-7
cdr3_nt: TGTGCCAGCAGTTCCTTTAGCGGGAGAAGCAACGAGCAGTACTTC
cdr3_aa: CASSSFSGRSNEQYF

d_call: .
v_call: TRBV2
clone_size: .
j_call: TRBJ1-2
cdr3_nt: TGTGCCAGTTCAGGGCTCGGCTACACCTTC
cdr3_aa: CASSGLGYTF

d_call: .
v_call: TRBV20-1
clone_size: few
j_call: TRBJ1-2
cdr3_nt: TGCAGTGCTAGACAAACCGGCCTTAACTATGGCTACACCTTC
cdr3_aa: CSARQTGLNYGYTF

d_call: TRBD1
v_call: TRBV7-2
clone_size: .
j_call: TRBJ2-2
cdr3_nt: TGTGCCAGCAGGGACAAGACAGGGCGTTCCGGGGAGCTGTTTTTT
cdr3_aa: CASRDKTGRSGELFF

d_call: TRBD1
v_call: TRBV29-1
clone_size: .
j_call: TRBJ2-3
cdr3_nt: TGCAGCGTTACCGGGACAGGGATCGACAAAGCGCAGTATTTT
cdr3_aa: CSVTGTGIDKAQYF

d_call: .
v_call: TRBV5-1
clone_size: many
j_call: TRBJ1-4
cdr3_nt: TGTGCCAGCAGCTCGACGGGGCTTAGTGAAAAACTGTTTTTT
cdr3_aa: CASSSTGLSEKLFF

d_call: TRBD1
v_call: TRBV10-3
clone_size: many
j_call: TRBJ1-4
cdr3_nt: TGTGCCATCAGCGCTGGACAGGGGTTGGAAAAACTGTTTTTT
cdr3_aa: CAISAGQGLEKLFF

d_call: .
v_call: TRBV9
clone_size: .
j_call: TRBJ2-3
cdr3_nt: TGTGCCAGCAGCGCCCCCGGGACTCTGGGGACAGATACGCAGTATTTT
cdr3_aa: CASSAPGTLGTDTQYF

d_call: TRBD1
v_call: TRBV7-2
clone_size: many
j_call: TRBJ2-5
cdr3_nt: TGTGCCACTACCAGGGGAGCGACAGGGGAGACCCAGTACTTC
cdr3_aa: CATTRGATGETQYF

d_call: .
v_call: TRBV10-3
clone_size: .
j_call: TRBJ2-7
cdr3_nt: TGTGCCATCAGTGAGACTGGCAGTCCCTTTTACGAGCAGTACTTC
cdr3_aa: CAISETGSPFYEQYF

d_call: .
v_call: TRBV6-2/TRBV6-3
clone_size: .
j_call: TRBJ1-2
cdr3_nt: TGTGCCAGCAGTTACGCCCCCTGGGCCCGCTCTGGCTACACCTTC
cdr3_aa: CASSYAPWARSGYTF

d_call: TRBD1
v_call: TRBV25-1
clone_size: .
j_call: TRBJ2-7
cdr3_nt: TGTGCCAGCGGGCGACAGGGGTTGACCTACGAGCAGTACTTC
cdr3_aa: CASGRQGLTYEQYF

d_call: .
v_call: TRBV10-2
clone_size: .
j_call: TRBJ1-1
cdr3_nt: TGCGCCAGCGGGGAGGGTTTCTTT
cdr3_aa: CASGEGFF

d_call: .
v_call: TRBV24-1
clone_size: few
j_call: TRBJ1-2
cdr3_nt: TGTGCCACCAGTGATGCCGGCGTCCCCGGAGATGGCTACACCTTC
cdr3_aa: CATSDAGVPGDGYTF